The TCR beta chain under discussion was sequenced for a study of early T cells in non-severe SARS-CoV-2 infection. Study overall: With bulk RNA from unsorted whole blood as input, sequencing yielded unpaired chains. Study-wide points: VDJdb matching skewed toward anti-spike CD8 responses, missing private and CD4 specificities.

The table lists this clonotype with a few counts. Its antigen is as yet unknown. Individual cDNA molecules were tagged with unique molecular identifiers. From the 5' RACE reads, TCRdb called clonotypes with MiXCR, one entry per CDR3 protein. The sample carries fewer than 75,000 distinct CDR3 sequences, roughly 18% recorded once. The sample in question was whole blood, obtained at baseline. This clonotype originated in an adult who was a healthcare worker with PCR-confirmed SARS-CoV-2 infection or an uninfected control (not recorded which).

Written as DNA, the CDR3 is TGTGCCAGCAGCTCCGCTAGCGGGGTCTCCTACAATGAGCAGTTCTTC. Its translation is CASSSASGVSYNEQFF. The rearrangement joins TRBV7-2 to TRBJ2-1; 9 bases match TRBD2. The CDR3 consists of 16 residues. CDR1 and CDR2 (germline): SGHTA, FQGNSA. Trimming cost V 4 bases and J 0 bases; bases outside gene matches: 4.